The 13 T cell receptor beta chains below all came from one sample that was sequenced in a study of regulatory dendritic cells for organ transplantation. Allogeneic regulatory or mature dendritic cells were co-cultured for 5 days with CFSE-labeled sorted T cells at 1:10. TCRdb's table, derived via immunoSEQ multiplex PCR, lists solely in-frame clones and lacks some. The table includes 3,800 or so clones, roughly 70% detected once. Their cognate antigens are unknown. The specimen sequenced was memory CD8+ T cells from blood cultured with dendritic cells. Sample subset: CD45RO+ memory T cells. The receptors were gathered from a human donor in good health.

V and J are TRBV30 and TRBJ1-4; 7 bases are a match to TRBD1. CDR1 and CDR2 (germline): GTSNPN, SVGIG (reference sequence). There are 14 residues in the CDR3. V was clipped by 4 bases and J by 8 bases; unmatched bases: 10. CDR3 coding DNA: TGTGCCTGGACCAGGGGGGATTGGACCGAAAAACTGTTTTTT. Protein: CAWTRGDWTEKLFF.

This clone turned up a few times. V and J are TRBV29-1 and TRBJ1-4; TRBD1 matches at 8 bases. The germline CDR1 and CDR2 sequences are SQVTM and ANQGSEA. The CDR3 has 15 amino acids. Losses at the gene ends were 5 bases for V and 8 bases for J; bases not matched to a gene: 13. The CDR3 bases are TGCAGCGTTCGCCCGGTTGGACAGGGAAGAGAAAAACTGTTTTTT. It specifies CSVRPVGQGREKLFF.

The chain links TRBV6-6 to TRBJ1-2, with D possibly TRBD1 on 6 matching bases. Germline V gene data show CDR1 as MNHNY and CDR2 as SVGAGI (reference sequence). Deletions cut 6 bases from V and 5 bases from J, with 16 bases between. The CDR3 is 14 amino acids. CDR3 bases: TGTGCCAGCAGCTCCGGGACATCTCCGTATGGCTACACCTTC. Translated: CASSSGTSPYGYTF.

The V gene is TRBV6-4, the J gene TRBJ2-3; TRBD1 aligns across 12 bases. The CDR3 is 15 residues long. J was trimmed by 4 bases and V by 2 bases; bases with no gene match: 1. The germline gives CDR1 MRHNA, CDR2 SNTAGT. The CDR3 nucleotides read TGTGCCAGCAGTGACGGGACAGGGGGCGCAGATACGCAGTATTTT. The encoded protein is CASSDGTGGADTQYF.

For the CDR3, the DNA is TGCGCCAGCAGCCAAGAAATTACAGGGGTAGAGTATGGCTACACCTTC. Translation: CASSQEITGVEYGYTF. This rearrangement joins TRBV4-3 to TRBJ1-2, with 7 bases fitting TRBD1. The CDR3 runs 16 residues. The germline V gene encodes CDR1 LGHNA and CDR2 YSLEER. The trim removed 0 bases at V and 5 bases at J, leaving 9 bases unmatched.

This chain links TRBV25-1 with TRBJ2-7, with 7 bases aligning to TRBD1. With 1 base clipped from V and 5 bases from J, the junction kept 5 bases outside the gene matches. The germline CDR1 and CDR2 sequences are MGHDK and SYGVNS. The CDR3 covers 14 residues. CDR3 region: CASSEFDRDHEQYF. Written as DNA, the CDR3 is TGTGCCAGCAGTGAATTCGACAGGGACCACGAGCAGTACTTC.

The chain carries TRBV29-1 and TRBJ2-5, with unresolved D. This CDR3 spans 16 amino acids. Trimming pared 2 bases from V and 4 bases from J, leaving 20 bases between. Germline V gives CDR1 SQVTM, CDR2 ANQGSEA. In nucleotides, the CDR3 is TGCAGCGTTGAACCCCCGATAGCAGTGATGGGAGAGACCCAGTACTTC. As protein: CSVEPPIAVMGETQYF. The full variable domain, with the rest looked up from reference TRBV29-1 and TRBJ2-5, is SAVISQKPSRDICQRGTSLTIQCQVDSQVTMMFWYRQQPGQSLTLIATANQGSEATYESGFVIDKFPISRPNLTFSTLTVSNMSPEDSSIYLCSVEPPIAVMGETQYFGPGTRLLVL.

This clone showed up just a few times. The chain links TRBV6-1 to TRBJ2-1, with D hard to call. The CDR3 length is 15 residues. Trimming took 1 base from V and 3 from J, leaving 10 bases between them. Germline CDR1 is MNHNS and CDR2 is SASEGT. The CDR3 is CASSEDPASYNEQFF. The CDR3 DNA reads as TGTGCCAGCAGTGAAGACCCCGCTAGCTACAATGAGCAGTTCTTC.

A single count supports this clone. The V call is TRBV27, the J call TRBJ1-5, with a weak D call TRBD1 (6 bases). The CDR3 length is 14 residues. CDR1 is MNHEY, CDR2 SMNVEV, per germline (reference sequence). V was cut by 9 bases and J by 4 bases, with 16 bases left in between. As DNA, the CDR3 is TGTGCCAGTCGAAGGGGGGCACTGAATCAGCCCCAGCATTTT. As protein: CASRRGALNQPQHF.

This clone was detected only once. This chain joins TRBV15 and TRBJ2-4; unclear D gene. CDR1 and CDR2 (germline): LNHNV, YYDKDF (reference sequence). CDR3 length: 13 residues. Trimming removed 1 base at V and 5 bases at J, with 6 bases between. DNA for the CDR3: TGTGCCACCAGCAGAGTCGGAGAAAACATTCAGTACTTC. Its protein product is CATSRVGENIQYF. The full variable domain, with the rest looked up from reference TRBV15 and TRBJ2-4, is DAMVIQNPRYQVTQFGKPVTLSCSQTLNHNVMYWYQQKSSQAPKLLFHYYDKDFNNEADTPDNFQSRRPNTSFCFLDIRSPGLGDTAMYLCATSRVGENIQYFGAGTRLSVL.

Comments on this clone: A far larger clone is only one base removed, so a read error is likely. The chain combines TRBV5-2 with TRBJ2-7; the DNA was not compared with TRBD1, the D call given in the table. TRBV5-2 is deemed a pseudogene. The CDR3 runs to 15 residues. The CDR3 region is CASSQVGAGEHEQYF. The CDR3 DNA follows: TGTGCCAGCAGCCAAGTAGGAGCAGGGGAACACGAGCAGTACTTC.

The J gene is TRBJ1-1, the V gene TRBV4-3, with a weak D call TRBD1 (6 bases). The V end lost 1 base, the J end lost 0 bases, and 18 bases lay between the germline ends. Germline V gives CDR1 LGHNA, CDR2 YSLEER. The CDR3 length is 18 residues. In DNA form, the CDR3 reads TGCGCCAGCAGCCAAGGTGGTTTAAGGGGGGAAATGAACACTGAAGCTTTCTTT. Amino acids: CASSQGGLRGEMNTEAFF.

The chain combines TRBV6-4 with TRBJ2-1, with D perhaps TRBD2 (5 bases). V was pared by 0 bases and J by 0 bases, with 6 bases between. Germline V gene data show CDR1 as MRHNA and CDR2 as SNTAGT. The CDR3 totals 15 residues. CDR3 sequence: CASSDSSGSYNEQFF. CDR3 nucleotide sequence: TGTGCCAGCAGTGACTCGAGCGGCTCCTACAATGAGCAGTTCTTC.